This T cell receptor (beta chain) comes out of a study of blood T cell repertoires in COVID-19. Clones were read by immunoSEQ multiplex PCR, and TCRdb kept only the in-frame ones, dropping some. This sample has around 110,000 clones, with approximately 90% found just once. Germline V gene data show CDR1 as KGHSH and CDR2 as LQKENI. The CDR3 consists of 14 residues. V lost 5 bases and J 7 bases, leaving 18 bases between the germline ends. Sample: peripheral blood. The genes are TRBV18 and TRBJ2-7; tentative D call: TRBD2 (5 bases). The sequence was obtained from a man aged 35 to 55 with acute or convalescent COVID-19. The CDR3 is CASSSSLGWVEQYF. In DNA form, the CDR3 reads TGTGCCAGCTCAAGTTCACTAGGATGGGTTGAGCAGTACTTC.